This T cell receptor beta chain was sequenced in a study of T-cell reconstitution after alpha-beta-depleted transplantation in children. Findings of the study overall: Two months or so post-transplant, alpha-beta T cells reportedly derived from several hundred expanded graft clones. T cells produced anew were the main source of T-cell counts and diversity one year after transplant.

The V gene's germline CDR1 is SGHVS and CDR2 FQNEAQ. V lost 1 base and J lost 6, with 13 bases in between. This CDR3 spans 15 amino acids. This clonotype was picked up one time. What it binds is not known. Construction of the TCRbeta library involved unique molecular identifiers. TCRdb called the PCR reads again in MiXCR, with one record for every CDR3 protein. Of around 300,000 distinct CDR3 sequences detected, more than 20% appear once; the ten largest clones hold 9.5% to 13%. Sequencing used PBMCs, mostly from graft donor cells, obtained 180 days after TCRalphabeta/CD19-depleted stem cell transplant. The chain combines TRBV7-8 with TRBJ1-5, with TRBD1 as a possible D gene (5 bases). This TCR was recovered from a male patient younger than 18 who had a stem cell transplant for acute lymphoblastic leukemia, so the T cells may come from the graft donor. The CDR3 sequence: CASSLGPGRGQPQHF. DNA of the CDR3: TGTGCCAGCAGCTTAGGGCCGGGGCGCGGTCAGCCCCAGCATTTT. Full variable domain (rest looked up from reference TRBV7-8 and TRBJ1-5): GAGVSQSPRYKVAKRGQDVALRCDPISGHVSLFWYQQALGQGPEFLTYFQNEAQLDKSGLPSDRFFAERPEGSVSTLKIQRTQQEDSAVYLCASSLGPGRGQPQHFGDGTRLSIL.